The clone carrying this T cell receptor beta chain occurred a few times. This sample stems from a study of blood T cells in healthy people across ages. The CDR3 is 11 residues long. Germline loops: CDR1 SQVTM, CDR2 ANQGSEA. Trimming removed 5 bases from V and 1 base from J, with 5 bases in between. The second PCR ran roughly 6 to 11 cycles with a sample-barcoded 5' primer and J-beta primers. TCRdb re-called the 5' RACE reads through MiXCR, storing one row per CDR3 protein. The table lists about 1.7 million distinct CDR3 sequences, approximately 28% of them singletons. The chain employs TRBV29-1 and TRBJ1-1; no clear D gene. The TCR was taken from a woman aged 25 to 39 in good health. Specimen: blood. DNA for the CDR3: TGCAGCGTTTTGCAGAACACTGAAGCTTTCTTT. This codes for CSVLQNTEAFF.